The rows below give T cell receptor beta chains drawn from one sample of a study of shared clonotypes between healthy human individuals. Sequenced by immunoSEQ multiplex PCR; TCRdb stores in-frame clones only, minus some. This table holds approximately 180,000 clones, 80% to 95% found once. The source material was naive CD4+ T cells sorted from blood. The receptors derive from a woman in her 30s in good health. The conserved cysteine and the conserved F or W are not part of the CDR3 here. D genes are given only for firm matches. Where a row states a size, it is once, few, many or the class of an expanded clone; other rows omit it.

v_call	j_call	clone_size	d_call	cdr3_aa
TRBV7-3	TRBJ2-3	NA	NA	ASSLGRTGTDTQY
TRBV19	TRBJ1-4	NA	TRBD1	ASRPNLGTGNEKLF
TRBV5-4	TRBJ2-7	NA	TRBD1	ASSLDRGSYEQY
TRBV18	TRBJ1-1	once	TRBD1	ASSPLGGVNTEAF
TRBV9	TRBJ2-7	NA	TRBD2	ASSVTSSNSYEQY
TRBV20-1	TRBJ1-1	NA	NA	SADSTKAF
TRBV29-1	TRBJ2-7	few	TRBD2	SVDLAGGYEQY
TRBV15	TRBJ2-2	NA	NA	ATSSRTGSGGELF
TRBV28	TRBJ1-3	NA	NA	ASSLTAGNTIY
TRBV6-6	TRBJ1-1	NA	NA	ASSYQQMNTEAF
TRBV7-8	TRBJ2-7	NA	TRBD2	ASSSPLLAGGQKGEQY
TRBV2	TRBJ2-2	NA	NA	ASSELGGGNTGELF
TRBV4-1	TRBJ1-2	NA	NA	ASSPPTRHYGYT
TRBV7-2	TRBJ2-5	NA	TRBD2	ASSSNEGLAGQETQY
TRBV5-1	TRBJ2-1	NA	TRBD2	ASIKSSGEVYNEQF
TRBV25-1	TRBJ2-7	NA	NA	ASSEAGGGAHEQY
TRBV6-5	TRBJ1-2	NA	NA	ASSYLQGTYGYT
TRBV7-2	TRBJ2-5	NA	NA	ASSLARGQETQY
TRBV19	TRBJ2-7	NA	NA	ASSQPGGRTTYEQY
TRBV29-1	TRBJ1-1	NA	NA	SVGQGRDTEAF
TRBV20-1	TRBJ1-1	few	NA	SARDPAF
TRBV7-9	TRBJ2-1	NA	TRBD2	ASSLLAGVGNEQF